This record concerns one T cell receptor (beta chain) sequence. Authors' processing steps: Reference gene primer amplification in the assay estimated nucleated cell counts. TCRdb's copy holds only in-frame clones and misses some; the assay was immunoSEQ multiplex PCR. The D gene and trimming were derived from the DNA, and the V and J assignments and clone size from that table. The sample yields about 230,000 clones, about 88% seen once. Germline V CDR1 and CDR2: LNHNV, YYDKDF (reference sequence). Trimming took off 0 bases at V and 0 bases at J, with 8 bases between the two ends. The CDR3 sequence is 15 residues long. These data belong to a study of blood T cell repertoires in COVID-19. Study as a whole: Acute and convalescent COVID-19 samples came from the United States, Italy and Spain. PBMCs, B-cell-depleted T cells, or T cells were the source of the cDNA or gDNA that made up the material.

The V gene is TRBV15, the J gene TRBJ1-2; tentatively, D is TRBD1 (5 bases). The specimen sequenced was peripheral blood. The TCR sequence derives from a man aged 35-49 years with acute or convalescent COVID-19. The CDR3 sequence is CATSREAGTNYGYTF. The CDR3 nucleotides are TGTGCCACCAGCAGAGAGGCAGGGACTAACTATGGCTACACCTTC.